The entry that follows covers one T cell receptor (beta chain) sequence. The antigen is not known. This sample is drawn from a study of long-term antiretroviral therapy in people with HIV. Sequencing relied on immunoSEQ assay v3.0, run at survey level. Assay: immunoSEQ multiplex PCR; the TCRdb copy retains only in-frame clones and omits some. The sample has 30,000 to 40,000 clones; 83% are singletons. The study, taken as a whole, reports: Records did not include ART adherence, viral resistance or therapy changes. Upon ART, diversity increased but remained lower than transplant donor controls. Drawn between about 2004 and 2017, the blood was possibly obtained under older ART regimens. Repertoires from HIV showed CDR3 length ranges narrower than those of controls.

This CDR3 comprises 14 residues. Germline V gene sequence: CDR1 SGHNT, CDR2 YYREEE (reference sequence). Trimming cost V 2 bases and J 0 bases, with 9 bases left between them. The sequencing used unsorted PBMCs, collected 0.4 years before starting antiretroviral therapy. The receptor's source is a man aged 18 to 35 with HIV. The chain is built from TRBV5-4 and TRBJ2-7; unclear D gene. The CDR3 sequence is CASSLVSLSYEQYF. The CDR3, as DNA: TGTGCCAGCAGCTTAGTCAGCCTCTCCTACGAGCAGTACTTC.